A single sample gave rise to the 21 T cell receptor beta chains below, sequenced in a study of human thymus T cells. Using immunoSEQ multiplex PCR, the repertoire was profiled, and TCRdb retains in-frame clones only, with some absent. The sample has 35,000 to 55,000 clones; 85% to 95% are singletons. The source material was blood. These receptors came from a boy under two years old with a congenital heart defect but otherwise immunologically healthy.

The J gene is TRBJ2-5, the V gene TRBV30; TRBD2 aligns across 11 bases. This CDR3 spans 15 amino acids. Germline V gene lookup returns CDR1 GTSNPN and CDR2 SVGIG (reference sequence). V shed 3 bases and J 2 bases; nucleotides not matched to a gene: 5. The CDR3 sequence: CAWSPGLAGQETQYF. The CDR3 coding sequence is TGTGCCTGGAGCCCCGGACTAGCGGGTCAAGAGACCCAGTACTTC.

The rearrangement links TRBV25-1 to TRBJ2-6; D call uncertain. The V end was cut by 8 bases, the J end by 0 bases, with 5 bases between. Germline lookup yields CDR1 MGHDK and CDR2 SYGVNS. The length of the CDR3 is 13 residues. CDR3 sequence: CASASSGANVLTF. In nucleotides, the CDR3 is TGTGCCAGCGCTAGCTCTGGGGCCAACGTCCTGACTTTC.

The chain carries TRBV6-5 and TRBJ2-5; no definite D call. Germline CDR1 reads MNHEY; CDR2 reads SVGAGI. Trimming removed 2 bases at V and 7 bases at J, with 5 bases between. The CDR3 extends over 11 amino acids. The CDR3 sequence: CASSYEGTQYF. CDR3 sequence (DNA): TGTGCCAGCAGTTACGAAGGGACCCAGTACTTC.

The J gene is TRBJ2-7, the V gene TRBV6-5; 8 bases are shared with TRBD1. Losses at the gene ends were 2 bases for V and 0 bases for J; bases not matched to a gene: 0. Germline values: CDR1 MNHEY, CDR2 SVGAGI. The CDR3 has 14 amino acids. CDR3 DNA sequence: TGTGCCAGCAGTTACGGACAGGGCTCCTACGAGCAGTACTTC. It encodes CASSYGQGSYEQYF.

The rearrangement uses TRBV5-4 and TRBJ1-4; D is unresolved. The CDR3 totals 14 residues. The V gene's germline CDR1 is SGHNT and CDR2 YYREEE (reference sequence). Trimming left V 2 bases short and J 7 bases short, with 12 bases between. The CDR3 loop reads CASSFKGIGEKLFF. CDR3 bases: TGTGCCAGCAGCTTTAAAGGGATCGGTGAAAAACTGTTTTTT.

This rearrangement joins TRBV7-2 to TRBJ1-5; D is ambiguous. The CDR3 has 15 residues. The germline V and J ends were trimmed by 7 bases and 2 bases, with 15 bases remaining between them. The germline V gene encodes CDR1 SGHTA and CDR2 FQGNSA. CDR3 amino acids: CASTDNLLGNQPQHF. The CDR3 DNA sequence: TGTGCCAGCACCGACAACCTCTTGGGCAATCAGCCCCAGCATTTT.

This clone was seen only a few times. The chain links TRBV10-2 to TRBJ1-5; weak D call: TRBD1 (6 bases). The CDR3 length is 15 residues. CDR1 and CDR2 from the germline V gene are WSHSY and SAAADI. The V and J ends lost 4 bases and 4 bases respectively, with 14 bases between them. CDR3 protein: CASSVWQGTNQPQHF. CDR3 nucleotides: TGCGCCAGCAGTGTCTGGCAGGGGACGAATCAGCCCCAGCATTTT.

This chain joins TRBV2 and TRBJ1-6, with 11 bases lining up with TRBD1. Germline CDR1 is SNHLY and CDR2 is FYNNEI. J gave up 9 bases and V 6 bases, and 1 base lay outside the gene matches. CDR3 length: 13 residues. The CDR3 bases are TGTGCCAGCAGGGACAGGGGGCGTTCACCCCTCCACTTT. Its translation is CASRDRGRSPLHF.

The V and J genes are TRBV27 and TRBJ2-1, with no clear D. CDR1 and CDR2 (germline): MNHEY, SMNVEV (reference sequence). The CDR3 has 14 residues. Trimming cost V 6 bases and J 4 bases, with 13 bases left between them. CDR3 nucleotide sequence: TGTGCCAGCAGGCTCCTCGGCGGTTACAATGAGCAGTTCTTC. As protein: CASRLLGGYNEQFF.

The rearrangement joins TRBV6-1 to TRBJ1-1; 9 bases map to TRBD1. V was clipped by 7 bases and J by 10 bases; unmatched bases: 13. Germline V gene lookup returns CDR1 MNHNS and CDR2 SASEGT. The CDR3 length is 14 residues. The CDR3 DNA is TGTGCCAGCATGCCGGCGAGACAGGGGGGGAGAGCTTTCTTT. It yields the protein CASMPARQGGRAFF.

The chain recombines TRBV7-9 with TRBJ2-3; TRBD1 aligns across 7 bases. CDR1 SEHNR and CDR2 FQNEAQ come from the germline V gene (reference sequence). This CDR3 region has 14 residues. J lost 1 base, V lost 3 bases, and 1 base had no gene match. The CDR3 spells CASSFGQGTDTQYF. Here the CDR3 DNA reads TGTGCCAGCAGCTTTGGACAGGGCACAGATACGCAGTATTTT.

The chain recombines TRBV5-1 with TRBJ2-1, with unresolved D. The CDR3 covers 13 residues. The V and J ends lost 1 base and 3 bases respectively, with 5 bases between them. Germline V gene data show CDR1 as SGHRS and CDR2 as YFSETQ. The CDR3 nucleotides read TGCGCCAGCAGCTTGAATAGCTACAATGAGCAGTTCTTC. Translating it yields CASSLNSYNEQFF.

This clone was seen a single time. The chain has TRBV4-2 and TRBJ2-5, with 12 bases lining up with TRBD2. Per the germline V gene, CDR1 is LGHNA and CDR2 is YNFKEQ. Losses at the gene ends were 6 bases for V and 5 bases for J; bases not matched to a gene: 4. The CDR3 length is 14 residues. The DNA of the CDR3 is TGTGCCAGCAGACTAGCGGGGGGCAGGGAGACCCAGTACTTC. Translating it yields CASRLAGGRETQYF.

The V call is TRBV7-9, the J call TRBJ1-1, with TRBD1 as a possible D gene (5 bases). The V end was cut by 5 bases, the J end by 0 bases, with 13 bases between. Germline-derived CDR1 and CDR2 are SEHNR and FQNEAQ (reference sequence). The length of the CDR3 is 15 residues. CDR3 DNA sequence: TGTGCCAGCAGCCTCAGGACACCTTTGAACACTGAAGCTTTCTTT. Protein sequence: CASSLRTPLNTEAFF.

The chain has TRBV27 and TRBJ2-7, with D possibly being TRBD1 or TRBD2 (6 bases each). Germline assignment: CDR1 MNHEY and CDR2 SMNVEV (reference sequence). The CDR3 is 15 residues long. The germline V and J ends were trimmed by 4 bases and 2 bases, with 15 bases remaining between them. The chain's CDR3 is CASSSPSRGPYEQYF. The CDR3, as DNA: TGTGCCAGCAGTTCCCCCTCACGGGGGCCCTACGAGCAGTACTTC.

The chain is built from TRBV6-5 and TRBJ2-2; 9 bases map to TRBD1. The CDR3 consists of 14 residues. CDR1 is MNHEY, CDR2 SVGAGI, per germline. Trimming at V came to 0 bases and at J to 15 bases, leaving 8 bases not matched to a gene. The CDR3 DNA reads TGTGCCAGCAGTTACTCGATGGGACAGGGAGGGATGTTTTTT. The encoded protein is CASSYSMGQGGMFF.

The DNA for the CDR3 is TGTGCTAGTGGTTTGGTACTGGTGCGGGCGAACCAAGGGAATGAGCAGTTCTTC. Translated: CASGLVLVRANQGNEQFF. This chain uses TRBV12-5 with TRBJ2-1, with a tentative D call TRBD2 (5 bases). The V gene lost 0 bases and the J gene lost 7 bases, with 22 bases spanning the gap. The CDR3 has 18 residues. CDR1 and CDR2 from the germline V gene are LGHNT and FRNRAP.

This rearrangement joins TRBV5-1 to TRBJ1-3; D remains ambiguous. Trimming took 4 bases from V and 2 from J, leaving 10 bases between them. Germline CDR1 is SGHRS and CDR2 is YFSETQ. The CDR3 is 14 residues long. The CDR3 spells CASSRQTPGNTIYF. CDR3 nucleotides: TGCGCCAGCAGCCGCCAAACCCCTGGAAACACCATATATTTT.

The rearrangement links TRBV4-3 to TRBJ2-7, with 11 bases fitting TRBD2. The CDR3 contains 17 residues. Trimming removed 2 bases from V and 5 bases from J; junction bases left unmatched: 11. Germline assignment: CDR1 LGHNA and CDR2 YSLEER. The CDR3 protein is CASSQRAIAGGRDEQYF. The CDR3 DNA reads TGCGCCAGCAGCCAACGGGCAATAGCGGGGGGGCGCGACGAGCAGTACTTC.

V and J are TRBV5-1 and TRBJ2-5, with D maybe TRBD2 (6 bases). This CDR3 region has 14 residues. Germline lookup yields CDR1 SGHRS and CDR2 YFSETQ. V was clipped by 4 bases and J by 5 bases, with 15 bases between them. CDR3 region: CASSRDFEGETQYF. In nucleotides, the CDR3 is TGCGCCAGCAGCCGGGACTTCGAGGGGGAGACCCAGTACTTC.

This chain uses TRBV5-4 with TRBJ2-3, with 13 bases identical to TRBD2. V was pared by 0 bases and J by 6 bases, with 4 bases of the junction left unmatched. Germline V CDR1 and CDR2: SGHNT, YYREEE (reference sequence). The CDR3 loop spans 16 amino acids. The CDR3, as DNA: TGTGCCAGCAGCTTGGGGACTAGCGGGGGAATGGATACGCAGTATTTT. The encoded protein is CASSLGTSGGMDTQYF.